The 9 T cell receptor beta chains listed next were all sequenced from one sample in a study of Tregs in tolerant kidney transplant recipients. Measured with immunoSEQ multiplex PCR; TCRdb has only the in-frame clones, and not every one. The table records some 90,000 clones, around 94% of them present only once. The material sequenced was CD8+ T cells from blood. The receptors stem from a human donor in good health.

A note on this clone: At the DNA level, this CDR3 is encoded by other sequences in the same sample as well. The V gene is TRBV2, the J gene TRBJ2-3, with D unclear. The V gene lost 7 bases and the J gene lost 6 bases, with 5 bases spanning the gap. The CDR3 runs 10 residues. Germline loops: CDR1 SNHLY, CDR2 FYNNEI. The CDR3: CASIGDTQYF. CDR3 nucleotide sequence: TGTGCCAGCATCGGTGATACGCAGTATTTT.

This sequence joins TRBV6-1 and TRBJ1-6; weak D call: TRBD1 (5 bases). The germline V gene encodes CDR1 MNHNS and CDR2 SASEGT. The CDR3 spans 15 residues. Trimming removed 8 bases at V and 2 bases at J, with 13 bases between. CDR3 in amino acids: CASRGRGAYNSPLHF. The CDR3 region has the DNA TGTGCCAGCCGGGGAAGGGGCGCCTATAATTCACCCCTCCACTTT.

This clone was detected a few times. This chain joins TRBV7-9 and TRBJ1-2; 7 bases are shared with TRBD1. After removal of 4 bases from V and 8 bases from J, the junction contained 13 bases not matched to a gene. The germline CDR1 and CDR2 sequences are SEHNR and FQNEAQ (reference sequence). CDR3 length equals 15 residues. For the CDR3, the DNA is TGTGCCAGCAGCTCACAGGGGTTTGGACTAAACGGCTACACCTTC. Translating gives CASSSQGFGLNGYTF.

This rearrangement joins TRBV19 to TRBJ2-7, with 8 nucleotides matching TRBD1. With 5 bases clipped from V and 7 bases from J, the junction kept 10 bases outside the gene matches. Looked up from germline, CDR1 is LNHDA and CDR2 is SQIVND (reference sequence). The CDR3 sequence is 14 residues long. CDR3 nucleotide sequence: TGTGCCAGTAGTGAACAGGGGGACAGATTGGAGCAGTACTTC. Its protein is CASSEQGDRLEQYF.

The chain has TRBV10-1 and TRBJ2-7; TRBD2 is a possible D gene (5 bases). Germline V CDR1 and CDR2: WNHNN, SYGVQD (reference sequence). The V end was cut by 3 bases, the J end by 6 bases, with 12 bases between. The CDR3 contains 13 residues. CDR3 in amino acids: CASSDRLSGEQYF. The CDR3 region has the DNA TGCGCCAGCAGTGACCGACTATCGGGCGAGCAGTACTTC.

This chain connects TRBV4-1 to TRBJ2-7; TRBD1 is a possible D gene (6 bases). The CDR3 spans 15 residues. Germline assignment: CDR1 MGHRA and CDR2 YSYEKL. Trimming removed 1 base from V and 1 base from J, with 11 bases in between. The CDR3 reads CASSQVTGPSYEQYF. CDR3 DNA sequence: TGCGCCAGCAGCCAAGTAACAGGGCCTTCCTACGAGCAGTACTTC.

The V gene is TRBV6-1, the J gene TRBJ1-1, with D hard to call. Germline CDR1 is MNHNS and CDR2 is SASEGT. Deletions cut 2 bases from V and 0 bases from J, with 19 bases between. The CDR3 is 18 residues long. The CDR3 protein is CASSETGDGEGMNTEAFF. In DNA, the CDR3 is TGTGCCAGCAGTGAAACCGGGGATGGTGAGGGTATGAACACTGAAGCTTTCTTT.

This sequence joins TRBV5-1 and TRBJ2-7; no definite D call. V was clipped by 2 bases and J by 0 bases, with 6 bases between them. The CDR3 contains 13 residues. The germline V gene has CDR1 SGHRS and CDR2 YFSETQ. The CDR3: CASSLTSSYEQYF. The CDR3 bases are TGCGCCAGCAGCTTAACGAGCTCCTACGAGCAGTACTTC.

The J gene is TRBJ2-5, the V gene TRBV7-8; D is ambiguous. Germline CDR1 reads SGHVS; CDR2 reads FQNEAQ. Trimming removed 5 bases at V and 7 bases at J, with 20 bases between. The CDR3 is made up of 15 amino acids. This CDR3 is CASSPPGSSGWTQYF. CDR3 nucleotides: TGTGCCAGCAGCCCCCCAGGTTCGAGTGGATGGACCCAGTACTTC.